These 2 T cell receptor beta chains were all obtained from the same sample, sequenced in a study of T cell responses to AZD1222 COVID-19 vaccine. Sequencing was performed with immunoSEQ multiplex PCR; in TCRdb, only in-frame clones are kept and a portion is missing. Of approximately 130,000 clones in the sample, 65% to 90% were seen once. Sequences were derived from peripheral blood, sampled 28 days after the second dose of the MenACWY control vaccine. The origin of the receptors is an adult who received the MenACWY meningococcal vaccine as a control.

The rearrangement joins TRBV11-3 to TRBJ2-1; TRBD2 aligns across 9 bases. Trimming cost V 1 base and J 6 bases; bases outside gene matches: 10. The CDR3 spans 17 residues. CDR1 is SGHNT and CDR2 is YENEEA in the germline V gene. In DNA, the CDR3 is TGTGCCAGCAGCTTAGTTGGGACTAGCCCCGTTTCCAATGAGCAGTTCTTC. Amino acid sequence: CASSLVGTSPVSNEQFF. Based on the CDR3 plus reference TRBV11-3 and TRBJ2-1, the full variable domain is EAGVVQSPRYKIIEKKQPVAFWCNPISGHNTLYWYLQNLGQGPELLIRYENEEAVDDSQLPKDRFSAERLKGVDSTLKIQPAELGDSAVYLCASSLVGTSPVSNEQFFGPGTRLTVL.

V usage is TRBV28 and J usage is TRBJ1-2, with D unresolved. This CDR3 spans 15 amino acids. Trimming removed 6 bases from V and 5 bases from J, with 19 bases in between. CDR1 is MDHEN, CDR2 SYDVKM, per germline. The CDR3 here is CASRDGYLARYGYTF. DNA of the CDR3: TGTGCCAGCAGGGATGGGTACTTAGCTAGGTATGGCTACACCTTC.